This TCR beta chain was captured in a study of CD8 T cells in Susac syndrome. Looking at the study overall: When their blood was taken, the Susac syndrome patients had either not yet had any therapy, were taking corticosteroids, or were taking intravenous immunoglobulin alone.

The patients with Susac syndrome satisfied recently defined diagnostic criteria for either definite or probable disease. TEMRA cells underwent FACS enrichment and CD8+ and CD4+ T cells underwent negative isolation. Random-hexamer reverse transcription was applied to roughly 0.5 to 1 ug RNA. It was immunoSEQ multiplex PCR that amplified TCR beta CDR3 across 54 Vbeta and 13 Jbeta. One entry per CDR3 protein results from TCRdb running MiXCR on the immunoSEQ multiplex PCR reads. The table lists about 90,000 distinct CDR3 sequences, roughly 96% of them singletons. Germline assignment: CDR1 SNHLY and CDR2 FYNNEI. Deletions cut 3 bases from V and 9 bases from J, with 15 bases between. The CDR3 consists of 13 residues.

The material sequenced was CD8+ T cells from PBMCs. This sequence originates from a human donor with Susac syndrome. V gene TRBV2 combines with J gene TRBJ2-7; D gene uncertain. The CDR3 DNA follows: TGTGCCAGCAGTGATCTCCTTAGACACGGGCAGTACTTC. Protein: CASSDLLRHGQYF.